This TCR beta chain was sequenced for a study of T cell responses to AZD1222 COVID-19 vaccine. The CDR3 loop spans 11 amino acids. Germline V CDR1 and CDR2: SGHAT, FQNNGV. Between the trimmed V and J ends, which lost 5 bases and 11 bases, there was a span of 10 bases. This table comes from immunoSEQ multiplex PCR, and its TCRdb copy is limited to in-frame clones, with some not included. The table shows fewer than 120,000 clones, with roughly 90% occurring only once. This clonotype was obtained from an adult in good health. The sequencing used peripheral blood, collected on day 0 of AZD1222 vaccination. The chain is built from TRBV11-2 and TRBJ2-1, with D tentatively TRBD1 or TRBD2 (5 bases each). The CDR3 protein is CASSQGPQQFF. CDR3 in DNA: TGTGCCAGCAGCCAGGGACCTCAGCAGTTCTTC.